This T cell receptor (beta chain) was recovered during a study of cytomegalovirus exposure and HLA in healthy donors. This clone has only one observation. Participants comprised healthy donors of bone marrow. Trimming cost V 4 bases and J 3 bases; bases outside gene matches: 8. The germline gives CDR1 SGHRS, CDR2 YFSETQ. This CDR3 spans 16 amino acids. It was with 60 Vbeta and 13 Jbeta primers that the PCR ran. Sequencing was performed with immunoSEQ multiplex PCR; in TCRdb, only in-frame clones are kept and a portion is missing. Of around 200,000 clones listed, roughly 80% were seen once; the top ten hold approximately 3%.

Sequencing was done on a sample of PBMCs. The sequence derives from a woman between 25 and 40 years old in good health and CMV-seropositive. The chain is built from TRBV5-1 and TRBJ2-7, with 12 positions matching TRBD1. The CDR3 sequence: CASSPLGTGGSYEQYF. The CDR3 DNA is TGCGCCAGCAGCCCGTTGGGGACAGGGGGCAGCTACGAGCAGTACTTC. Full variable domain (rest looked up from reference TRBV5-1 and TRBJ2-7): KAGVTQTPRYLIKTRGQQVTLSCSPISGHRSVSWYQQTPGQGLQFLFEYFSETQRNKGNFPGRFSGRQFSNSRSEMNVSTLELGDSALYLCASSPLGTGGSYEQYFGPGTRLTVT.